This entry lists 27 T cell receptor beta chains sequenced from one sample in a study of CD8 T cells in Susac syndrome. RNA in amounts of about 0.5 to 1 ug was reverse transcribed with random hexamers. TCRdb reanalysed the immunoSEQ multiplex PCR reads using MiXCR and keeps one entry per CDR3 protein. The table records around 140,000 distinct CDR3 sequences, over 80% of them present only once. Source material: CD8+ T cells from PBMCs. The source is a human donor with multiple sclerosis.

The rearrangement joins TRBV10-3 to TRBJ1-3; D is ambiguous. The V gene's germline CDR1 is ENHRY and CDR2 SYGVKD. V was shortened by 3 bases and J by 3 bases, with 9 bases between the two germline ends. The CDR3 is 14 residues long. In DNA, the CDR3 is TGTGCCATCAGTGACCCGGGAGGTGGAAACACCATATATTTT. Translation gives CAISDPGGGNTIYF.

Comments on this clonotype: The junction departs from the called germline gene at one end, perhaps through a read error. The genes are TRBV7-7 and TRBJ2-5; 7 nucleotides align to TRBD2. The germline V gene has CDR1 SSHAT and CDR2 FNYEAQ (reference sequence). This CDR3 has 18 amino acids. The CDR3 DNA reads as TGTGCTAGCAGCTTAGGCGTTAGGAGCGGAGGCGGGAGCGAGACCCAGTACTTC. Encoded protein: CASSLGVRSGGGSETQYF.

J is TRBJ2-1 and V is TRBV6-2 or TRBV6-3, with 7 bases fitting TRBD2. V was clipped by 7 bases and J by 2 bases; unmatched bases: 8. The CDR3 contains 15 residues. The germline V gene encodes CDR1 MNHEY and CDR2 SVGEGT. The CDR3 DNA reads as TGTGCCAGCAATCTATCGGGGGGACCCTACAATGAGCAGTTCTTC. Translation: CASNLSGGPYNEQFF.

This rearrangement joins TRBV10-2 to TRBJ1-1, with TRBD1 identical over 7 bases. With 6 bases clipped from V and 1 base from J, the junction kept 5 bases outside the gene matches. CDR3 length: 14 amino acids. Looked up from germline, CDR1 is WSHSY and CDR2 is SAAADI. CDR3 sequence: CASRGRDRNTEAFF. As DNA, the CDR3 is TGCGCCAGCAGGGGGAGGGACAGGAACACTGAAGCTTTCTTT.

This chain connects TRBV3-1 to TRBJ2-2; the D is unclear. The CDR3 loop spans 15 amino acids. Germline-derived CDR1 and CDR2 are LGHDT and YNNKEL (reference sequence). Trimming took off 1 base at V and 4 bases at J, with 10 bases between the two ends. CDR3 bases: TGTGCCAGCAGCCAAGTACGGGCCCCCACCGGGGAGCTGTTTTTT. Its translation: CASSQVRAPTGELFF.

The CDR3 reads CASSYPTATGELSYNSPLHF. The CDR3 DNA reads as TGTGCCAGCAGTTACCCAACCGCGACAGGGGAATTGTCCTATAATTCACCCCTCCACTTT. The chain is built from TRBV6-5 and TRBJ1-6, with 8 bases identical to TRBD1. The CDR3 loop spans 20 amino acids. Germline V gene data show CDR1 as MNHEY and CDR2 as SVGAGI. J gave up 1 base and V 2 bases, and 13 bases lay outside the gene matches.

This clonotype was recorded a few times. CDR3 nucleotides: TGCGCCAGCAGCCTGGACGGTTACCTCAATGAGCAGTTCTTC. Translation gives CASSLDGYLNEQFF. The J gene is TRBJ2-1, the V gene TRBV5-1; D gene unclear. Trimming left V 4 bases short and J 6 bases short, with 14 bases between. The CDR3 runs 14 residues. CDR1 is SGHRS, CDR2 YFSETQ, per germline.

The chain employs TRBV7-9 and TRBJ2-2, with D unresolved. This CDR3 comprises 14 residues. From germline, CDR1 is SEHNR and CDR2 FQNEAQ (reference sequence). V was trimmed by 8 bases and J by 1 base, leaving 11 bases between them. DNA of the CDR3: TGTGCCAGCCGGTATTCAGTGAACACCGGGGAGCTGTTTTTT. Protein product: CASRYSVNTGELFF.

CDR3 nucleotides: TGTGCCAGCAGTTTTTACTTAGGGTGGGGTGAAGCTTTCTTT. Residues: CASSFYLGWGEAFF. The V and J genes are TRBV12-3 or TRBV12-4 and TRBJ1-1; D gene ambiguous. Trimming took off 3 bases at V and 7 bases at J, with 15 bases between the two ends. This CDR3 is 14 amino acids long.

The V call is TRBV3-1, the J call TRBJ1-1, with D perhaps TRBD1 (6 bases). This CDR3 is 15 amino acids long. Trimming stripped 2 bases from V and 5 bases from J, with 15 bases between. CDR1 is LGHDT, CDR2 YNNKEL, per germline (reference sequence). CDR3 in amino acids: CASSQYRVRGTEAFF. The CDR3 DNA follows: TGTGCCAGCAGCCAATACAGGGTCCGGGGGACTGAAGCTTTCTTT.

This clonotype was counted once. The chain links TRBV27 to TRBJ2-2, with a tentative D call TRBD1 (6 bases). CDR1 and CDR2 (germline): MNHEY, SMNVEV (reference sequence). Trimming shortened V by 7 bases and J by 4 bases, and 28 bases separated the two germline ends. The CDR3 sequence is 19 residues long. The CDR3 sequence: CASTIRKGRGFFRTGELFF. The CDR3 DNA reads TGTGCCAGCACAATAAGGAAAGGCAGGGGATTCTTTCGCACCGGGGAGCTGTTTTTT.

This chain uses TRBV28 with TRBJ1-4; 7 bases are shared with TRBD1. V was clipped by 6 bases and J by 8 bases; unmatched bases: 15. CDR1 MDHEN and CDR2 SYDVKM come from the germline V gene. The CDR3 has 16 residues. The CDR3 spells CASSSTGEGSGEKLFF. The CDR3 coding sequence is TGTGCCAGCAGCAGTACAGGGGAGGGTAGTGGAGAAAAACTGTTTTTT.

V and J are TRBV4-3 and TRBJ2-1; maybe TRBD2 (6 bases). Per germline, CDR1 LGHNA and CDR2 YSLEER. This CDR3 spans 17 amino acids. Trimming shortened V by 0 bases and J by 4 bases, and 16 bases separated the two germline ends. The CDR3 DNA sequence: TGCGCCAGCAGCCAAGATAACCCAGCGGGCTTTTACAATGAGCAGTTCTTC. This encodes CASSQDNPAGFYNEQFF.

The chain employs TRBV29-1 and TRBJ2-1, with D tentatively TRBD2 (6 bases). Trimming shortened V by 7 bases and J by 4 bases, and 20 bases separated the two germline ends. Germline V CDR1 and CDR2: SQVTM, ANQGSEA. The length of the CDR3 is 15 residues. This chain's CDR3 is CSAAPPGVTYNEQFF. CDR3 nucleotide sequence: TGCAGCGCCGCCCCTCCGGGAGTTACTTACAATGAGCAGTTCTTC.

The chain carries TRBV19 and TRBJ1-2; D is possibly TRBD1 (5 bases). The CDR3 has 12 amino acids. V lost 5 bases, J lost 3 bases, and 7 bases lay in between. In germline, CDR1 is LNHDA, CDR2 SQIVND (reference sequence). CDR3 coding DNA: TGTGCCAGTAGTCTGGGGCACTATGGCTACACCTTC. This codes for CASSLGHYGYTF.

This rearrangement joins TRBV12-3 or TRBV12-4 to TRBJ2-2, with no clear D. This CDR3 has 13 amino acids. Between the trimmed V and J ends, which lost 3 bases and 5 bases, there was a span of 7 bases. The CDR3 DNA reads as TGTGCCAGCAGTTTGGTGCTTACCGGGGAGCTGTTTTTT. Translating it yields CASSLVLTGELFF.

The chain joins TRBV6-1 to TRBJ1-2; maybe TRBD1 (5 bases). Germline CDR1 MNHNS, CDR2 SASEGT. V lost 6 bases and J lost 2, with 16 bases in between. This CDR3 region has 15 residues. CDR3: CASSAGRDGNYGYTF. CDR3 DNA sequence: TGTGCCAGCAGCGCGGGGAGGGACGGCAACTATGGCTACACCTTC.

J is TRBJ1-1 and V is TRBV13; D may be TRBD1 (5 bases). V shed 4 bases and J shed 3 bases, with 12 bases lying between them. This CDR3 has 14 residues. Germline V lookup: CDR1 PRHDT, CDR2 FYEKMQ (reference sequence). The CDR3 DNA sequence: TGTGCCAGCAGCTCATGGGGCGCAGACACTGAAGCTTTCTTT. Translated, it gives CASSSWGADTEAFF. Complete variable domain (other parts from reference TRBV13 and TRBJ1-1): AAGVIQSPRHLIKEKRETATLKCYPIPRHDTVYWYQQGPGQDPQFLISFYEKMQSDKGSIPDRFSAQQFSDYHSELNMSSLELGDSALYFCASSSWGADTEAFFGQGTRLTVV.

The rearrangement joins TRBV2 to TRBJ1-2; TRBD1 is a possible D gene (5 bases). CDR3 length equals 14 residues. Trimming left V 3 bases short and J 0 bases short, with 8 bases between. Germline CDR1 SNHLY, CDR2 FYNNEI. The CDR3 DNA follows: TGTGCCAGCAGTGATCAGGGATCTAACTATGGCTACACCTTC. Amino acids: CASSDQGSNYGYTF.

The chain employs TRBV30 and TRBJ2-3, with 13 bases identical to TRBD2. Germline values: CDR1 GTSNPN, CDR2 SVGIG (reference sequence). The CDR3 has 15 residues. J gave up 3 bases and V 4 bases, and 4 bases lay outside the gene matches. CDR3 amino acids: CAWKGLAGSTDTQYF. The CDR3 region has the DNA TGTGCCTGGAAGGGACTAGCGGGAAGTACAGATACGCAGTATTTT.

The chain's CDR3 is CASSPSLSGANVLTF. The CDR3 bases are TGTGCCAGCAGCCCAAGCCTCTCTGGGGCCAACGTCCTGACTTTC. The chain couples TRBV12-3 or TRBV12-4 to TRBJ2-6; D is ambiguous. This CDR3 region has 15 residues. Trimming removed 6 bases from V and 0 bases from J, with 9 bases in between.

CDR3 region: CASSLGHNYNEQFF. DNA for the CDR3: TGTGCCAGCAGCTTAGGCCATAATTACAATGAGCAGTTCTTC. V usage is TRBV13 and J usage is TRBJ2-1; D is ambiguous. The CDR3 runs to 14 residues. V was trimmed by 0 bases and J by 4 bases, leaving 7 bases between them. Looked up from germline, CDR1 is PRHDT and CDR2 is FYEKMQ (reference sequence).

This chain connects TRBV4-1 to TRBJ1-2, with 7 bases identical to TRBD1. The V gene end was trimmed by 2 bases and the J gene end by 0 bases; junction bases not matched to a gene: 6. Germline CDR1 reads MGHRA; CDR2 reads YSYEKL. This CDR3 comprises 16 residues. The CDR3 sequence is CASSQPTGASNYGYTF. In DNA, the CDR3 is TGCGCCAGCAGCCAACCCACAGGGGCCTCTAACTATGGCTACACCTTC.

The chain links TRBV7-9 to TRBJ2-1, with TRBD2 identical over 10 bases. V shed 6 bases, J shed 5 bases, and the junction held 4 bases outside the gene matches. The CDR3 contains 14 residues. Germline V gene lookup returns CDR1 SEHNR and CDR2 FQNEAQ (reference sequence). CDR3 amino acids: CASRPSGGDNEQFF. In nucleotides, the CDR3 is TGTGCCAGCAGGCCTAGCGGGGGTGACAATGAGCAGTTCTTC.

The chain combines TRBV6-1 with TRBJ1-1, with TRBD1 matching 10 bases. This CDR3 comprises 13 residues. The germline V gene encodes CDR1 MNHNS and CDR2 SASEGT. Trimming removed 8 bases from V and 6 bases from J; junction bases left unmatched: 6. CDR3 loop: CASHDRGLAEAFF. For the CDR3, the DNA is TGTGCCAGCCATGACAGGGGGCTGGCTGAAGCTTTCTTT.

The V call is TRBV19, the J call TRBJ2-7; no firm D call. Germline V gene data show CDR1 as LNHDA and CDR2 as SQIVND (reference sequence). This CDR3 spans 14 amino acids. V lost 6 bases and J 2 bases, leaving 14 bases between the germline ends. This chain's CDR3 is CASSGVWPAYEQYF. CDR3 bases: TGTGCCAGTAGCGGCGTGTGGCCCGCCTACGAGCAGTACTTC.

The gene calls are TRBV27 and TRBJ1-5; D is perhaps TRBD1 (5 bases). V lost 0 bases, J lost 0 bases, and 9 bases lay in between. This CDR3 comprises 16 residues. The germline V gene encodes CDR1 MNHEY and CDR2 SMNVEV (reference sequence). The CDR3 loop is CASSLSWGDSNQPQHF. The CDR3 DNA is TGTGCCAGCAGTTTATCGTGGGGGGATAGCAATCAGCCCCAGCATTTT.